This is a list of T cell receptor beta chains from one sample in a study of T cells expressing NK-cell markers. TCRdb re-called the 5' RACE reads and catalogs CDR3 proteins one per entry, DNA excluded. This sample's clone table lists about 460,000 distinct CDR3 sequences. The sample consisted of blood T cells: a sorted CD56 or NKG2C T cell subset, CD4+ or CD8+ T cells, or bulk PBMC T cells (not recorded which). These receptors originate from a woman aged 45 to 65 in good health. CDR3s include the opening cysteine and the closing phenylalanine or tryptophan.

V,J,CDR3
TRBV6-1,TRBJ2-5,CATREGGETQYF
TRBV18,TRBJ2-6,CASSPTGGRSGANVLTF
TRBV7-9,TRBJ1-2,CASSLQGAEGYTF
TRBV29-1,TRBJ2-3,CSVRDTASTDTQYF
TRBV7-9,TRBJ2-3,CASSPGHLPDTQYF
TRBV5-1,TRBJ2-3,CASSKVAPTDTQYF
TRBV12-3/TRBV12-4,TRBJ1-2,CASSLGGQRTGYTF
TRBV20-1,TRBJ2-2,CSAMLAGLNTGELFF
TRBV4-2,TRBJ2-1,CASSQAGTSGYNEQFF
TRBV11-2,TRBJ2-3,CASSLLRGGGYTQYF
TRBV4-1,TRBJ2-1,CASSQDLLEPYNEQFF
TRBV20-1,TRBJ2-5,CSARGVGGETQYF
TRBV18,TRBJ2-4,CASSPGLGAKNIQYF
TRBV5-4,TRBJ1-1,CASARGGANTEAFF
TRBV5-1,TRBJ2-2,CASRLESNTGELFF
TRBV11-3,TRBJ2-1,CASSLVRGVEQFF
TRBV5-5,TRBJ1-2,CASSPGDRTNYGYTF
TRBV29-1,TRBJ1-4,CSVETRLYGKLFF
TRBV12-3/TRBV12-4,TRBJ2-1,CASSKTFGSYNEQFF
TRBV20-1,TRBJ1-4,CSARDWGSGNEKLFF
TRBV20-1,TRBJ1-2,CSARGDRGAYGYTF